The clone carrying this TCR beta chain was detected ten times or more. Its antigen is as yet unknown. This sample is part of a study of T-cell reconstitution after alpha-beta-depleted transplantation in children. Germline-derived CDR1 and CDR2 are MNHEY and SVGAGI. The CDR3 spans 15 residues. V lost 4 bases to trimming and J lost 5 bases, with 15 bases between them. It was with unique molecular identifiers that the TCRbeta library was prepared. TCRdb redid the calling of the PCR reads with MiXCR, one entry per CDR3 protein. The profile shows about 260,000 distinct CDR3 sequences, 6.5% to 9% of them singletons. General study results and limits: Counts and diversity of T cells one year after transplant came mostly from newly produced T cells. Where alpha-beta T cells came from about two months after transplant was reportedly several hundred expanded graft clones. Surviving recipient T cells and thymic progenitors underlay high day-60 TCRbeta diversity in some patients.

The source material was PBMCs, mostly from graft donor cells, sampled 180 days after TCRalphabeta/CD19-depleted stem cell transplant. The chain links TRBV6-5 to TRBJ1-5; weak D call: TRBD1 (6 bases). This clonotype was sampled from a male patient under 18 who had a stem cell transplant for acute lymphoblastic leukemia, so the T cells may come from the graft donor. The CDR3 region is CASSSPRGRDQPQHF. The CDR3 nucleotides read TGTGCCAGCAGTTCCCCCAGGGGAAGGGATCAGCCCCAGCATTTT.